A selection of T cell receptor beta chains follows, all from one sample in a study of cytomegalovirus exposure and HLA in healthy donors. Profiled with immunoSEQ multiplex PCR; TCRdb holds only in-frame clones, not every one. The sample contains under 95,000 clones, 94% of which appear only once. The sample taken for sequencing was PBMCs. These receptors all stem from a woman in her late teens or twenties in good health and CMV-seronegative. The CDR3 runs from the conserved cysteine through the conserved F or W. The order of the fields is clone size, V gene, D gene, CDR3 length, J gene, CDR3 protein, CDR3 DNA. D genes are given only for firm matches. For some rows the clone size is stated as once, few or many, or as a class when expanded; others skip it.

>NA|TRBV2|NA|15|TRBJ1-2
CASTPSGPGDYGYTF
TGTGCCAGCACCCCAAGTGGGCCAGGGGACTATGGCTACACCTTC
>NA|TRBV10-2|TRBD1|13|TRBJ2-3
CASRTGGPDTQYF
TGCGCCAGTCGGACAGGGGGACCAGATACGCAGTATTTT
>NA|TRBV15|NA|16|TRBJ1-5
CATSSSTEYSNQPQHF
TGTGCCACCAGCAGTTCGACAGAATATAGCAATCAGCCCCAGCATTTT
>NA|TRBV7-9|TRBD1|16|TRBJ1-1
CASSLDSANRGPAAFF
TGTGCCAGCAGCTTAGACAGCGCGAACAGGGGGCCGGCAGCTTTCTTT
>NA|TRBV11-2|TRBD2|15|TRBJ2-3
CASSLGGRATDTQYF
TGTGCCAGCAGCTTAGGCGGGAGGGCCACAGATACGCAGTATTTT
>NA|TRBV19|TRBD1|13|TRBJ1-5
CASSMDRVQPQHF
TGTGCCAGTAGTATGGACAGGGTGCAGCCCCAGCATTTT
>NA|TRBV29-1|TRBD1|16|TRBJ2-2
CSVVPGQGATYGELFF
TGCAGCGTTGTTCCGGGACAGGGGGCTACGTACGGGGAGCTGTTTTTT
>NA|TRBV7-9|NA|18|TRBJ2-2
CASSFIRLGRTNTGELFF
TGTGCCAGCAGCTTCATCCGTTTGGGCAGAACGAACACCGGGGAGCTGTTTTTT
>NA|TRBV11-2|TRBD2|13|TRBJ2-5
CASSFIAGETQYF
TGTGCCAGCAGCTTCATAGCGGGGGAGACCCAGTACTTC
>NA|TRBV7-6|NA|13|TRBJ1-5
CASSLEENQPQHF
TGTGCCAGCAGCTTAGAGGAGAATCAGCCCCAGCATTTT
>NA|TRBV5-1|NA|15|TRBJ2-5
CASGRQPLNQETQYF
TGCGCCAGCGGACGACAGCCCCTGAACCAAGAGACCCAGTACTTC
>NA|TRBV19|TRBD1|15|TRBJ1-5
CASTHVQGSNQPQHF
TGTGCCAGTACCCATGTACAGGGGAGCAATCAGCCCCAGCATTTT
>NA|TRBV5-6|TRBD1|13|TRBJ2-5
CASRQGMTETQYF
TGTGCCAGCCGACAGGGGATGACGGAGACCCAGTACTTC
>NA|TRBV5-1|NA|14|TRBJ2-1
CASSLEQEYNEQFF
TGCGCCAGCAGCTTGGAACAAGAATACAATGAGCAGTTCTTC
>NA|TRBV7-3|NA|15|TRBJ2-5
CASSLVAGHGETQYF
TGTGCCAGCAGCTTAGTGGCGGGGCATGGGGAGACCCAGTACTTC
>NA|TRBV6-1|TRBD2|15|TRBJ2-3
CASSEGGFGVDTQYF
TGTGCCAGCAGTGAGGGGGGGTTCGGAGTAGATACGCAGTATTTT
>once|TRBV7-9|NA|15|TRBJ1-1
CASSPGGVSDTEAFF
TGTGCCAGCAGCCCGGGGGGGGTATCAGACACTGAAGCTTTCTTT
>NA|TRBV2|NA|15|TRBJ2-1
CASSVQGTPYNEQFF
TGTGCCAGCAGCGTTCAGGGCACCCCCTACAATGAGCAGTTCTTC
>NA|TRBV4-3|NA|17|TRBJ2-3
CASSQDLEGAATDTQYF
TGCGCCAGCAGCCAAGATTTGGAGGGGGCCGCGACAGATACGCAGTATTTT
>NA|TRBV18|TRBD2|15|TRBJ2-1
CASSPHTGGIVEQFF
TGTGCCAGCTCACCCCATACCGGGGGGATTGTTGAGCAGTTCTTC
>NA|TRBV5-1|TRBD1|16|TRBJ2-1
CASSSGQFSSYNEQFF
TGCGCCAGCAGCTCGGGACAGTTCAGCTCCTACAATGAGCAGTTCTTC
>NA|TRBV6-6|TRBD1|14|TRBJ1-2
CASSYRDSNYGYTF
TGTGCCAGCAGTTACAGGGACAGCAACTATGGCTACACCTTC
>few|TRBV18|NA|13|TRBJ2-7
CASSPGESYEQYF
TGTGCCAGCTCACCGGGAGAGTCCTACGAGCAGTACTTC
>NA|TRBV4-1|TRBD1|18|TRBJ2-3
CASSPGQWTGSSTDTQYF
TGCGCCAGCAGCCCTGGTCAGTGGACAGGGTCAAGCACAGATACGCAGTATTTT
>NA|TRBV4-3|TRBD1|16|TRBJ2-1
CASSQENRGSYNEQFF
TGCGCCAGCAGCCAAGAAAACAGGGGGTCCTACAATGAGCAGTTCTTC
>NA|TRBV5-8|TRBD2|15|TRBJ2-1
CASSYGLASYNEQFF
TGTGCCAGCAGCTATGGACTAGCCTCCTACAATGAGCAGTTCTTC
>NA|TRBV7-8|NA|12|TRBJ1-1
CASSVQGSEAFF
TGTGCCAGCAGCGTTCAGGGATCTGAAGCTTTCTTT
>NA|TRBV9|NA|18|TRBJ2-6
CASSARSTGYSGANVLTF
TGTGCCAGCAGCGCGCGCTCGACAGGCTACTCTGGGGCCAACGTCCTGACTTTC
>NA|TRBV20-1|NA|11|TRBJ2-5
CSARDLETQYF
TGCAGTGCTAGAGATCTTGAGACCCAGTACTTC
>NA|TRBV29-1|NA|14|TRBJ2-3
CSVPWIRSTDTQYF
TGCAGCGTCCCATGGATCAGGAGCACAGATACGCAGTATTTT
>NA|TRBV7-8|NA|15|TRBJ1-5
CASSTLWGGNQPQHF
TGTGCCAGCAGCACCCTGTGGGGCGGCAATCAGCCCCAGCATTTT
>NA|TRBV19|NA|14|TRBJ2-5
CASSEFAGLETQYF
TGTGCCAGTAGTGAGTTCGCAGGGTTGGAGACCCAGTACTTC
>NA|TRBV19|NA|14|TRBJ2-1
CASIGGLSYNEQFF
TGTGCCAGTATCGGGGGTCTCTCCTACAATGAGCAGTTCTTC
>NA|TRBV18|TRBD1|14|TRBJ1-4
CASSRQGSNEKLFF
TGTGCCAGCTCGCGACAGGGTAGTAATGAAAAACTGTTTTTT
>NA|TRBV7-9|TRBD1|14|TRBJ2-7
CASSSRDRAYEQYF
TGTGCCAGCAGCTCCCGGGACAGGGCCTACGAGCAGTACTTC
>NA|TRBV4-1|TRBD1|17|TRBJ1-1
CASSQDDRGYAVTEAFF
TGCGCCAGCAGCCAAGATGACAGGGGATATGCGGTCACTGAAGCTTTCTTT
>once|TRBV27|NA|12|TRBJ2-3
CASSFQGDTQYF
TGTGCCAGCAGTTTTCAGGGGGATACGCAGTATTTT
>NA|TRBV30|NA|15|TRBJ2-7
CAWSVGTLGPGEQYF
TGTGCCTGGAGTGTTGGGACACTGGGTCCGGGTGAGCAGTACTTC
>NA|TRBV6-1|NA|14|TRBJ2-5
CASSGGLAQWTQYF
TGTGCCAGCAGTGGGGGACTGGCTCAATGGACCCAGTACTTC
>once|TRBV6-5|TRBD1|15|TRBJ1-1
CASSYSSGQGMIAFF
TGTGCCAGCAGTTACTCGTCGGGACAGGGGATGATAGCTTTCTTT
>NA|TRBV27|NA|14|TRBJ2-1
CASSLSGGYNEQFF
TGTGCCAGCAGTTTATCGGGGGGATACAATGAGCAGTTCTTC
>NA|TRBV15|TRBD1|15|TRBJ2-7
CATSRGTGGSYEQYF
TGTGCCACCAGCAGAGGGACAGGGGGCTCCTACGAGCAGTACTTC
>NA|TRBV7-8|TRBD1|15|TRBJ1-4
CASRQRDRINEKLFF
TGTGCCAGCAGACAAAGGGACAGGATCAATGAAAAACTGTTTTTT